A single sample gave rise to the 18 T cell receptor beta chains below, sequenced in a study of beta chain features in type 1 diabetes. Study-wide results and caveats: Type 1 diabetes patients showed a moderate but significant shortening of TCRB CDR3s in all four CD4+ subsets.

The entirety of the isolated RNA underwent reverse transcription, so expressed TCRB transcripts were sequenced. Profiling relied on immunoSEQ multiplex PCR, and the TCRdb table lists in-frame clones only, not all of them. The sample lists around 25,000 clones; about two thirds were seen once. Antigens for these TCRs are unknown. The source material was Tregs from blood. Receptor source: a young man with type 1 diabetes.

This clone was picked up one time. This sequence joins TRBV28 and TRBJ1-1; D not resolved. Trimming took 6 bases from V and 1 from J, leaving 6 bases between them. The CDR3 is made up of 12 amino acids. Per germline, CDR1 MDHEN and CDR2 SYDVKM. CDR3 bases: TGTGCCAGCAGGGAGGCGAACACTGAAGCTTTCTTT. Protein product: CASREANTEAFF.

The chain carries TRBV18 and TRBJ2-3; TRBD1 matches at 7 bases. The germline CDR1 and CDR2 sequences are KGHSH and LQKENI. The trim removed 6 bases at V and 2 bases at J, leaving 5 bases unmatched. CDR3 length equals 14 residues. CDR3 DNA: TGTGCCAGCTCCTCGGGACAGTACACAGATACGCAGTATTTT. Its translation: CASSSGQYTDTQYF.

The sample holds a few counts of this clone. This chain uses TRBV4-3 with TRBJ2-1; 7 bases fit TRBD1. This CDR3 is 17 amino acids long. Germline CDR1 reads LGHNA; CDR2 reads YSLEER. V shed 1 base, J shed 7 bases, and the junction held 13 bases outside the gene matches. The CDR3 protein is CASSQGVETGRVNEQFF. DNA of the CDR3: TGCGCCAGCAGCCAAGGGGTGGAGACAGGGCGGGTTAATGAGCAGTTCTTC.

This chain uses TRBV5-1 with TRBJ1-4, with D perhaps matching TRBD1 (5 bases). The V end was cut by 4 bases, the J end by 8 bases, with 18 bases between. The germline CDR1 and CDR2 sequences are SGHRS and YFSETQ. The CDR3 spans 15 residues. CDR3 sequence reads: CASSATGERSEKLFF. In DNA, the CDR3 is TGCGCCAGCAGCGCGACGGGGGAAAGGAGCGAAAAACTGTTTTTT.

This chain links TRBV7-2 with TRBJ1-6, with D unresolved. This CDR3 is 18 amino acids long. Germline V gene lookup returns CDR1 SGHTA and CDR2 FQGNSA. Trimming pared 4 bases from V and 9 bases from J, leaving 25 bases between. CDR3 protein: CASSSGDGRREVLSPLHF. CDR3 sequence (DNA): TGTGCCAGCAGCTCCGGGGATGGCAGGAGGGAAGTACTTTCACCCCTCCACTTT.

This clone was counted only a few times. The CDR3 sequence: CASSPSGTSGFQYF. In DNA form, the CDR3 reads TGTGCCAGCAGCCCCTCTGGGACTAGCGGTTTTCAGTACTTC. V is TRBV7-9 and J is TRBJ2-4; TRBD2 agrees at 11 bases. V lost 5 bases to trimming and J lost 11 bases; unmatched junction nucleotides: 8. CDR1 SEHNR and CDR2 FQNEAQ come from the germline V gene (reference sequence). This CDR3 is 14 amino acids long.

The gene calls are TRBV29-1 and TRBJ2-3; the match to TRBD2 covers 9 bases. Germline V CDR1 and CDR2: SQVTM, ANQGSEA. The CDR3 sequence is 14 residues long. Trimming took 4 bases from V and 8 from J; bases not matched to a gene: 10. CDR3 nucleotide sequence: TGCAGCGTTGTTGAAACTAGCGGGTTTAGTACGCAGTATTTT. It yields the protein CSVVETSGFSTQYF.

This clone was detected only once. The V gene is TRBV11-2, the J gene TRBJ2-1, with 9 bases matching TRBD2. CDR3 length: 17 residues. Germline V gives CDR1 SGHAT, CDR2 FQNNGV. J gave up 6 bases and V 5 bases, and 14 bases lay outside the gene matches. The CDR3 reads CASSLGRGLALVNEQFF. The DNA for the CDR3 is TGTGCCAGCAGCCTGGGGAGGGGACTAGCATTAGTCAATGAGCAGTTCTTC.

This clone has only one observation. The gene calls are TRBV27 and TRBJ1-4; D call uncertain. CDR3 size: 12 residues. Deletions cut 2 bases from V and 6 bases from J, with 4 bases between. Germline-derived CDR1 and CDR2 are MNHEY and SMNVEV (reference sequence). CDR3 in amino acids: CASSLRYEKLFF. The DNA of the CDR3 is TGTGCCAGCAGTTTACGGTATGAAAAACTGTTTTTT.

This clone was seen more than once but under ten times. The chain recombines TRBV7-9 with TRBJ1-3; D call uncertain. Germline V lookup: CDR1 SEHNR, CDR2 FQNEAQ (reference sequence). CDR3 length equals 12 residues. V lost 4 bases, J lost 16 bases, and 17 bases lay in between. The CDR3 protein is CASSSHMRGSYF. The CDR3 coding sequence is TGTGCCAGCAGCTCCCACATGCGGGGTTCTTATTTT. The whole variable domain, filled in from reference TRBV7-9 and TRBJ1-3, reads DTGVSQNPRHKITKRGQNVTFRCDPISEHNRLYWYRQTLGQGPEFLTYFQNEAQLEKSRLLSDRFSAERPKGSFSTLEIQRTEQGDSAMYLCASSSHMRGSYFGEGSWLTVV.

This clone was detected once. The chain has TRBV25-1 and TRBJ1-5; D is ambiguous. Trimming shortened V by 1 base and J by 3 bases, and 7 bases separated the two germline ends. The CDR3 has 14 residues. Germline V gives CDR1 MGHDK, CDR2 SYGVNS. The CDR3 sequence: CASSESGFNQPQHF. In DNA, the CDR3 is TGTGCCAGCAGTGAATCGGGTTTCAATCAGCCCCAGCATTTT.

The CDR3 sequence: CASSQVGGAHEQYF. In nucleotides, the CDR3 is TGTGCCAGCAGCCAAGTGGGCGGGGCACACGAGCAGTACTTC. The rearrangement joins TRBV4-2 to TRBJ2-7; possibly TRBD2 for D (6 bases). V lost 1 base, J lost 5 bases, and 12 bases lay in between. This CDR3 contains 14 residues. From germline, CDR1 is LGHNA and CDR2 YNFKEQ.

This clone was detected a few times. CDR3 in amino acids: CASSLTASGGFTDTQYF. CDR3 DNA sequence: TGTGCCAGCAGCTTAACAGCTAGCGGGGGCTTCACAGATACGCAGTATTTT. The gene calls are TRBV7-2 and TRBJ2-3, with 10 bases aligning to TRBD2. This CDR3 comprises 17 residues. V shed 2 bases, J shed 2 bases, and the junction held 7 bases outside the gene matches. Germline V gene lookup returns CDR1 SGHTA and CDR2 FQGNSA.

The V gene is TRBV28, the J gene TRBJ1-2; 7 nucleotides line up with TRBD1. V lost 6 bases, J lost 4 bases, and 8 bases stayed unmatched. The CDR3 runs 14 residues. Germline lookup yields CDR1 MDHEN and CDR2 SYDVKM. The CDR3 DNA reads as TGTGCCAGCAGCCCTGTTGGGACAGTCTATGGCTACACCTTC. It codes for CASSPVGTVYGYTF.

The chain couples TRBV10-3 to TRBJ2-5, with D tentatively TRBD2 (5 bases). From germline, CDR1 is ENHRY and CDR2 SYGVKD. The V end was cut by 8 bases, the J end by 5 bases, with 21 bases between. This CDR3 comprises 15 residues. The CDR3 DNA follows: TGTGCCATCCAGATAGCGCACGGTGGACCGGAGACCCAGTACTTC. Amino acids: CAIQIAHGGPETQYF.

Only one count was recorded for this clone. The rearrangement links TRBV6-1 to TRBJ2-1; possible D gene TRBD1, 6 bases. The germline V and J ends were trimmed by 3 bases and 9 bases, with 15 bases remaining between them. CDR3 size: 14 residues. Germline loops: CDR1 MNHNS, CDR2 SASEGT. The CDR3 protein is CASSENWGQSEQFF. The CDR3 coding sequence is TGTGCCAGCAGTGAGAATTGGGGGCAGAGTGAGCAGTTCTTC.

This chain joins TRBV28 and TRBJ2-7, with 10 bases aligning to TRBD1. The CDR3 covers 17 residues. CDR1 MDHEN and CDR2 SYDVKM come from the germline V gene. V lost 6 bases, J lost 2 bases, and 13 bases stayed unmatched. CDR3 bases: TGTGCCAGCAGAAGTATGTTCGCGGGACAGGGGCCCTACGAGCAGTACTTC. Translated, it gives CASRSMFAGQGPYEQYF.

This chain connects TRBV7-2 to TRBJ2-7, with TRBD2 matching over 9 bases. With V trimmed by 2 bases and J by 3 bases, 11 bases remained unmatched. CDR1 and CDR2 from the germline V gene are SGHTA and FQGNSA. The length of the CDR3 is 17 residues. CDR3 bases: TGTGCCAGCAGCTTAAGGACTAGCGAGATACTAAACTACGAGCAGTACTTC. Protein sequence: CASSLRTSEILNYEQYF.